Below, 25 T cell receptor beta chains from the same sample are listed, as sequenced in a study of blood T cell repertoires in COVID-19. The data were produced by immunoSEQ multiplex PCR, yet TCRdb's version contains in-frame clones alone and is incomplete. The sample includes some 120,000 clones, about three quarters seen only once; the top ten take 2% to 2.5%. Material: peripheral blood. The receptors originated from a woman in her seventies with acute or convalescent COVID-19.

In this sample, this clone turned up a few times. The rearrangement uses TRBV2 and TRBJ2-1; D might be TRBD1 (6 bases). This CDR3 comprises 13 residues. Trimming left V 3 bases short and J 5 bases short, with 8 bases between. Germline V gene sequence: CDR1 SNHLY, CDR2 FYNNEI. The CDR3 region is CASSDRGDNEQFF. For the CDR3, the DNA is TGTGCCAGCAGTGACAGGGGAGACAATGAGCAGTTCTTC. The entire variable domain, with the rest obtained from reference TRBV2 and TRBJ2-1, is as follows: EPEVTQTPSHQVTQMGQEVILRCVPISNHLYFYWYRQILGQKVEFLVSFYNNEISEKSEIFDDQFSVERPDGSNFTLKIRSTKLEDSAMYFCASSDRGDNEQFFGPGTRLTVL.

The CDR3 reads CASSEAGQLAGSETQYF. CDR3 in DNA: TGTGCCAGCAGTGAAGCGGGTCAGCTAGCGGGGTCGGAGACCCAGTACTTC. V usage is TRBV6-1 and J usage is TRBJ2-5; 9 bases match TRBD2. The germline gives CDR1 MNHNS, CDR2 SASEGT. The CDR3 spans 17 residues. The ends lost 0 bases at V and 5 bases at J; junction bases unmatched: 10.

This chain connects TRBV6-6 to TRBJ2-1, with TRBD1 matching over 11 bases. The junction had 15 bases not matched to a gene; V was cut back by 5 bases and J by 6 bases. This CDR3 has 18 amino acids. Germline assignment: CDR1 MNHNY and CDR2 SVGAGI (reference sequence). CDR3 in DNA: TGTGCCAGCAGTCCAGGGGGGACAGGGGGTCTGAGTCCCAATGAGCAGTTCTTC. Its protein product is CASSPGGTGGLSPNEQFF.

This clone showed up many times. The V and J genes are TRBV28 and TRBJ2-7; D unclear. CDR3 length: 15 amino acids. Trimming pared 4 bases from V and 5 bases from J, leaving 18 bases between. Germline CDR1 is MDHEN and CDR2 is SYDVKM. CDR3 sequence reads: CASSSPSETADEQYF. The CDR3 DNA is TGTGCCAGCAGTTCACCGAGCGAAACGGCGGACGAGCAGTACTTC.

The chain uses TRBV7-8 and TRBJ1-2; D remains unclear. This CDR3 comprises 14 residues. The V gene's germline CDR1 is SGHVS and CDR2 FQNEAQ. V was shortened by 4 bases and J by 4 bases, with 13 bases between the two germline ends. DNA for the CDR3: TGTGCCAGCAGCTCAGACATGTTCTCCTATGGCTACACCTTC. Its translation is CASSSDMFSYGYTF.

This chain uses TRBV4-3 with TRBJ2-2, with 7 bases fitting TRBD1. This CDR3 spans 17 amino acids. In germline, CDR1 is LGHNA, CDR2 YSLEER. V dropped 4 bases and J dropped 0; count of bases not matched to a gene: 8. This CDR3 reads CASSLHRGRPNTGELFF. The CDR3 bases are TGCGCCAGCAGCCTACACAGGGGAAGGCCGAACACCGGGGAGCTGTTTTTT.

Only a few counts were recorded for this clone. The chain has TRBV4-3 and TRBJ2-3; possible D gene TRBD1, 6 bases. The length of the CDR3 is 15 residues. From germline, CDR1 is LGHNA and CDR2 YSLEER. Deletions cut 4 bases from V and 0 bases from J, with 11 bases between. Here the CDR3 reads CASSPRTESTDTQYF. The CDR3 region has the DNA TGCGCCAGCAGCCCCCGGACAGAAAGCACAGATACGCAGTATTTT.

In DNA form, the CDR3 reads TGTGCCAGCAGCCACTCCCCCTCGGATGAAAAACTGTTTTTT. Translated: CASSHSPSDEKLFF. The rearrangement joins TRBV7-9 to TRBJ1-4; no reliable D call. Trimming cost V 5 bases and J 6 bases, with 13 bases left between them. The CDR3 totals 14 residues. Germline CDR1 and CDR2: SEHNR and FQNEAQ (reference sequence).

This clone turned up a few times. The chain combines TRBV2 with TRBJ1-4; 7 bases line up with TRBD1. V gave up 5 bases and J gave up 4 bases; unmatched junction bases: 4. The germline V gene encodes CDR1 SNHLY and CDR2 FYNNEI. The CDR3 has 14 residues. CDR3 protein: CASSRQGGNEKLFF. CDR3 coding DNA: TGTGCCAGCAGTCGACAGGGAGGTAATGAAAAACTGTTTTTT.

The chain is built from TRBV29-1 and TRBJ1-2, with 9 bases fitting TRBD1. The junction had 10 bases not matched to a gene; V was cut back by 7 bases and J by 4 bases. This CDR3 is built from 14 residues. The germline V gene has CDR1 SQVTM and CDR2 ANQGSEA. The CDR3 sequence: CSATSGTGSYGYTF. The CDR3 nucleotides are TGCAGCGCCACGTCCGGGACAGGGAGCTATGGCTACACCTTC.

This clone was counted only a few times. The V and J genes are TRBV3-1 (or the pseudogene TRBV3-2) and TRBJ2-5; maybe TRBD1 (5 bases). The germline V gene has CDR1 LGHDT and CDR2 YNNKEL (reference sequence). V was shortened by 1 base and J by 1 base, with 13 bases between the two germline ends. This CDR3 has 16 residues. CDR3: CASSQGLQATQETQYF. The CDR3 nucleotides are TGTGCCAGCAGCCAAGGGCTACAGGCTACCCAAGAGACCCAGTACTTC.

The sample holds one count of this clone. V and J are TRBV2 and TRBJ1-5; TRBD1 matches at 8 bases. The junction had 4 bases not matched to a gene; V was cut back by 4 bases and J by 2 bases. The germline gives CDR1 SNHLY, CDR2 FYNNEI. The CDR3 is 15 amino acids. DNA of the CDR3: TGTGCCAGCAGTGCCGAGACAGGGGGCAATCAGCCCCAGCATTTT. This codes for CASSAETGGNQPQHF.

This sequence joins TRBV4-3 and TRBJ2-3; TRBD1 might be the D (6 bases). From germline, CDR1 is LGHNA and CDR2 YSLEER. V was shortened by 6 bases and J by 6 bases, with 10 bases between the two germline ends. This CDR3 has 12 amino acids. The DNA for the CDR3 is TGCGCCAGCAGGGGGGCCGGGGATACGCAGTATTTT. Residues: CASRGAGDTQYF.

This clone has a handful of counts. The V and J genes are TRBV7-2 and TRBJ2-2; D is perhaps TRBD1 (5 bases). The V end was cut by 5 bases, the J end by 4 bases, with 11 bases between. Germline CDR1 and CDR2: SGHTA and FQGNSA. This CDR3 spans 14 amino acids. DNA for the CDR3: TGTGCCAGCAGCGCAAACCAGGGCACCGGGGAGCTGTTTTTT. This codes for CASSANQGTGELFF.

The CDR3 DNA follows: TGTGCCAGTAGTATTAGAGATAGCAATCAGCCCCAGCATTTT. Encoded protein: CASSIRDSNQPQHF. J is TRBJ1-5 and V is TRBV19; D gene uncertain. CDR1 is LNHDA, CDR2 SQIVND, per germline (reference sequence). V shed 3 bases and J shed 0 bases, with 6 bases lying between them. The CDR3 is made up of 14 amino acids.

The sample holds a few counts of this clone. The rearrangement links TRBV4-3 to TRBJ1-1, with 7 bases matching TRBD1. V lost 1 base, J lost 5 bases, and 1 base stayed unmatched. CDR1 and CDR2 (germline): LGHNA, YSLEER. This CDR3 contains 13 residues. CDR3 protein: CASSQVQGTEAFF. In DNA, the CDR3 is TGCGCCAGCAGCCAAGTACAGGGGACTGAAGCTTTCTTT.

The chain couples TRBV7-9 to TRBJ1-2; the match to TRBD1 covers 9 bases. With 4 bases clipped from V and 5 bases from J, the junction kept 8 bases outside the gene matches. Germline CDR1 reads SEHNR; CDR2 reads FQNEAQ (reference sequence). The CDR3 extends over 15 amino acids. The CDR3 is CASSSSQGAGYGYTF. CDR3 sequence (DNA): TGTGCCAGCAGCTCCTCACAGGGGGCCGGGTATGGCTACACCTTC.

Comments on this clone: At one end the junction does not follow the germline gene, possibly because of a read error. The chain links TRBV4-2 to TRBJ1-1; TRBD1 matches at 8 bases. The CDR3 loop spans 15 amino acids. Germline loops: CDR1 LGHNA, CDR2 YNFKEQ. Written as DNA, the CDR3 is TGTGCCAGCAACCAAGATACAGGGGGATATAATGAAGCTTTCTTT. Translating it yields CASNQDTGGYNEAFF.

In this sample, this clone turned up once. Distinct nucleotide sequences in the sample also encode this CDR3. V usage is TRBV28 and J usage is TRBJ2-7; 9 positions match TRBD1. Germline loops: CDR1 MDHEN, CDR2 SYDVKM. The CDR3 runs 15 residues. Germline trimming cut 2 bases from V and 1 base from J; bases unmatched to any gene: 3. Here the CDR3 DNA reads TGTGCCAGCAGTTTAGCGGGACAGGGATCCTACGAGCAGTACTTC. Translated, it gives CASSLAGQGSYEQYF.

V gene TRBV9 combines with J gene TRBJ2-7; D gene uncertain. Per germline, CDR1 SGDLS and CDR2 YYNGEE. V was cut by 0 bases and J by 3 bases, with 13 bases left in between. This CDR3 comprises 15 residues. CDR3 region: CASSVGPGRLYEQYF. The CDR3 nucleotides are TGTGCCAGCAGCGTAGGGCCGGGTCGCCTCTACGAGCAGTACTTC.

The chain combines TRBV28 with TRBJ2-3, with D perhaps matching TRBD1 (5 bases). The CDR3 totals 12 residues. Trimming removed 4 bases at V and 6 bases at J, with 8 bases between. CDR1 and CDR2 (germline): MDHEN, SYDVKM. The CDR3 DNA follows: TGTGCCAGCAGTTCTGCAGGGGATACGCAGTATTTT. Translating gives CASSSAGDTQYF.

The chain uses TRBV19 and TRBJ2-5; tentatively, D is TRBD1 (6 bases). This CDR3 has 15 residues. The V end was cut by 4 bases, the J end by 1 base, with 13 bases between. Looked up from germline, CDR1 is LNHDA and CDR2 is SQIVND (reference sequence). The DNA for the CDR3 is TGTGCCAGTAGTAACCTTGAGACAGGCCAAGAGACCCAGTACTTC. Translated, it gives CASSNLETGQETQYF.

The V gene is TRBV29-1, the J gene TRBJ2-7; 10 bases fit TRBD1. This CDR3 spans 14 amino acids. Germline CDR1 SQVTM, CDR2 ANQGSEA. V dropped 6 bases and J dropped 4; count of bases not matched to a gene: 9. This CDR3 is CSVAAPGQGYEQYF. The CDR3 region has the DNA TGCAGCGTGGCTGCCCCGGGACAGGGGTACGAGCAGTACTTC.

The CDR3 DNA is TGTGCCAGCAGCCTTCCGGGACAGGGGGCTTACGAGCAGTACTTC. It specifies CASSLPGQGAYEQYF. The chain uses TRBV3-1 (or the pseudogene TRBV3-2) and TRBJ2-7; 12 bases are shared with TRBD1. CDR1 is LGHDT and CDR2 is YNNKEL in the germline V gene (reference sequence). The length of the CDR3 is 15 residues. The J segment lost 4 bases and the V segment lost 4 bases, leaving 5 bases of the junction unmatched.

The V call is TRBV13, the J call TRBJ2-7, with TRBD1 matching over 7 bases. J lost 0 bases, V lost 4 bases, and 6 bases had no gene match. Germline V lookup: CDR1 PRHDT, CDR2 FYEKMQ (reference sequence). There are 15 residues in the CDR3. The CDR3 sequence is CASSYGQARSYEQYF. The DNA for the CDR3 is TGTGCCAGCAGCTACGGACAGGCCCGCTCCTACGAGCAGTACTTC.